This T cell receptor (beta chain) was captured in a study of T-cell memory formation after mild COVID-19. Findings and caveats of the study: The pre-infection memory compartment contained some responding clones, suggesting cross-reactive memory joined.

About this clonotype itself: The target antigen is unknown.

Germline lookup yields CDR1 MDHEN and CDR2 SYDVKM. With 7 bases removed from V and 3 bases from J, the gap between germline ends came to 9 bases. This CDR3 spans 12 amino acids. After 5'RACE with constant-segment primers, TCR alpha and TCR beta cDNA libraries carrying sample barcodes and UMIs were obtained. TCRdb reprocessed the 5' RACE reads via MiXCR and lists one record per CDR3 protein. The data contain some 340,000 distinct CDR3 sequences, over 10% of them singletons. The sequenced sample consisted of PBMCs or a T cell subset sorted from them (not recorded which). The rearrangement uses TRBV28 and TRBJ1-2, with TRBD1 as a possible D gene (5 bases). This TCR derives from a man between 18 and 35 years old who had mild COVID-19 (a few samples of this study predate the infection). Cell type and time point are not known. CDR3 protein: CASTGADYGYTF. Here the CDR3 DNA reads TGTGCCAGCACTGGGGCGGACTATGGCTACACCTTC.